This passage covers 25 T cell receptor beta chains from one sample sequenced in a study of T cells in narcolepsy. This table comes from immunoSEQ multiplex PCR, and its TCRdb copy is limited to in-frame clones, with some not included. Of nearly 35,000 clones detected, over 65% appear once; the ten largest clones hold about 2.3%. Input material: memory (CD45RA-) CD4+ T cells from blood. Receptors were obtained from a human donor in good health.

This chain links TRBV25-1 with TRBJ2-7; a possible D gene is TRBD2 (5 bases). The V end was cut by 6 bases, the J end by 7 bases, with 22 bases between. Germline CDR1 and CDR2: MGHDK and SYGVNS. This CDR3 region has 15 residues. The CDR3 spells CASRPRLDLSGEQYF. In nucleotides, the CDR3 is TGTGCCAGCAGACCCCGATTGGACCTCTCGGGGGAGCAGTACTTC.

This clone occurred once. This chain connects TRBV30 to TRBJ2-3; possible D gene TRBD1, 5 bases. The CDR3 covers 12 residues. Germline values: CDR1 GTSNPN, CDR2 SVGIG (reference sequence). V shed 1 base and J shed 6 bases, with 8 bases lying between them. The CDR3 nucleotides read TGTGCCTGGAGTGAGCAGGGTGATACGCAGTATTTT. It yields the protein CAWSEQGDTQYF. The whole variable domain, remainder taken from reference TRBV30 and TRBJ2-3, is SQTIHQWPATLVQPVGSPLSLECTVEGTSNPNLYWYRQAAGRGLQLLFYSVGIGQISSEVPQNLSASRPQDRQFILSSKKLLLSDSGFYLCAWSEQGDTQYFGPGTRLTVL.

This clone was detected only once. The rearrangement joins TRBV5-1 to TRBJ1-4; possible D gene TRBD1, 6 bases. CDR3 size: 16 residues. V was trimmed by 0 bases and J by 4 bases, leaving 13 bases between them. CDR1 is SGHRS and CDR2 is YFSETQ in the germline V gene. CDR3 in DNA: TGCGCCAGCAGCTTGGCAACAGGGCTGGGTAATGAAAAACTGTTTTTT. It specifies CASSLATGLGNEKLFF. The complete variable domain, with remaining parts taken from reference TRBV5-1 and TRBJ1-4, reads KAGVTQTPRYLIKTRGQQVTLSCSPISGHRSVSWYQQTPGQGLQFLFEYFSETQRNKGNFPGRFSGRQFSNSRSEMNVSTLELGDSALYLCASSLATGLGNEKLFFGSGTQLSVL.

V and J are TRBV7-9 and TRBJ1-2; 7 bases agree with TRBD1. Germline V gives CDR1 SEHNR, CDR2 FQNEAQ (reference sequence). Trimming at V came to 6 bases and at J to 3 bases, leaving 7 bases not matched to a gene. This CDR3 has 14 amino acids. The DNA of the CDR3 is TGTGCCAGCAGTTTGGCAGGGGGTGACTATGGCTACACCTTC. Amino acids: CASSLAGGDYGYTF.

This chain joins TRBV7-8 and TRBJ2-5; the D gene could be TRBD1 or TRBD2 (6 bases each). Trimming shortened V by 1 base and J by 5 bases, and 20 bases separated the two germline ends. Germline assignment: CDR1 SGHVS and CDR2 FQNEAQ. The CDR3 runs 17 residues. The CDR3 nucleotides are TGTGCCAGCAGCTTAGTCGGGGGCGCGGGTGTGATGGAGACCCAGTACTTC. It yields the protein CASSLVGGAGVMETQYF.

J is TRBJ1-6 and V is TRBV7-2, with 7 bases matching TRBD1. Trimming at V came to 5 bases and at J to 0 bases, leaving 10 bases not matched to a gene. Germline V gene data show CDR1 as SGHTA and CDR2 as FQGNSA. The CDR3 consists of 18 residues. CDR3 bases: TGTGCCAGCAGCCAGACATTAGGGGGCGGCTCCTATAATTCACCCCTCCACTTT. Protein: CASSQTLGGGSYNSPLHF.

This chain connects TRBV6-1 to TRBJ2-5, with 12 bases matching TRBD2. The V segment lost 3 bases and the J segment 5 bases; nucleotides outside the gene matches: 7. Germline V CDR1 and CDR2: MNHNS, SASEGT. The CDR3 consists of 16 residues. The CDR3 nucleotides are TGTGCCAGCAGTGAGTCGACTGGACTAGCGGGGGAGACCCAGTACTTC. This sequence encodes CASSESTGLAGETQYF.

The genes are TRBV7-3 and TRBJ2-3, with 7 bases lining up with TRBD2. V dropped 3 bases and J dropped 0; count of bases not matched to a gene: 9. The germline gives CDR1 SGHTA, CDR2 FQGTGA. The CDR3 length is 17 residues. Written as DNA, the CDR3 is TGTGCCAGCAGCTTTTTCCCCGGGGGGTCTAGCACAGATACGCAGTATTTT. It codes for CASSFFPGGSSTDTQYF.

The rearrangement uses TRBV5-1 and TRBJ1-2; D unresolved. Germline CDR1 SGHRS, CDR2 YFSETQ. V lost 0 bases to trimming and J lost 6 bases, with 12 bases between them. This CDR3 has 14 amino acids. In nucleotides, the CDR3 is TGCGCCAGCAGCTTGGAGTCACCACGGAATGGCTACACCTTC. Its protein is CASSLESPRNGYTF.

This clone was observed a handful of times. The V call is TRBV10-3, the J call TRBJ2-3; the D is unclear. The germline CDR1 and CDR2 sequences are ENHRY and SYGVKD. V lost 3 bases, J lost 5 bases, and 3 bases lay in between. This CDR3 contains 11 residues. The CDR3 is CAISERDTQYF. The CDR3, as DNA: TGTGCCATCAGTGAAAGAGATACGCAGTATTTT.

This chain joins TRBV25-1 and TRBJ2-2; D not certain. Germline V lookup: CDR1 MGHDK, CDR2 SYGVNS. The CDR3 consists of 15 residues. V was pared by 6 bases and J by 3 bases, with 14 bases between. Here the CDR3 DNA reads TGTGCCAGCAGCCAGGAGCCCTCATACACCGGGGAGCTGTTTTTT. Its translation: CASSQEPSYTGELFF. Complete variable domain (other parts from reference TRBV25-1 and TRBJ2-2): EADIYQTPRYLVIGTGKKITLECSQTMGHDKMYWYQQDPGMELHLIHYSYGVNSTEKGDLSSESTVSRIRTEHFPLTLESARPSHTSQYLCASSQEPSYTGELFFGEGSRLTVL.

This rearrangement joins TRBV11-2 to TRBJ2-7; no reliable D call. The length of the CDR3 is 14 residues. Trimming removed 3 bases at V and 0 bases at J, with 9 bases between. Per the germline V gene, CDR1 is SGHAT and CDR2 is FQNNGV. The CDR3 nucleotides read TGTGCCAGCAGCTTTTCAGCAAACTCCTACGAGCAGTACTTC. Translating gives CASSFSANSYEQYF.

The CDR3: CASSQGLRNTEAFF. CDR3 in DNA: TGTGCCAGCAGCCAGGGACTCCGGAACACTGAAGCTTTCTTT. J is TRBJ1-1 and V is TRBV14, with a tentative D call TRBD1 (5 bases). Between the trimmed V and J ends, which lost 3 bases and 1 base, there was a span of 9 bases. The CDR3 is 14 residues long. Per the germline V gene, CDR1 is SGHDN and CDR2 is FVKESK. The entire variable domain, with the rest obtained from reference TRBV14 and TRBJ1-1, is as follows: EAGVTQFPSHSVIEKGQTVTLRCDPISGHDNLYWYRRVMGKEIKFLLHFVKESKQDESGMPNNRFLAERTGGTYSTLKVQPAELEDSGVYFCASSQGLRNTEAFFGQGTRLTVV.

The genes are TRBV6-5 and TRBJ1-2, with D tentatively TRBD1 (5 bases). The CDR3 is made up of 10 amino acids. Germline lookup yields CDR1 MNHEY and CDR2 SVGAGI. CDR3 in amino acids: CAGDTYGYTF. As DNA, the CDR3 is TGTGCGGGGGATACTTATGGCTACACCTTC.

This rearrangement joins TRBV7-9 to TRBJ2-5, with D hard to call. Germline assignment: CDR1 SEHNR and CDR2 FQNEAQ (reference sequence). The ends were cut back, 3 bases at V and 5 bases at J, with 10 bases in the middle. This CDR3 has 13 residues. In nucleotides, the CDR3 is TGTGCCAGCAGCTTCATGACTGCGGAGACCCAGTACTTC. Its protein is CASSFMTAETQYF.

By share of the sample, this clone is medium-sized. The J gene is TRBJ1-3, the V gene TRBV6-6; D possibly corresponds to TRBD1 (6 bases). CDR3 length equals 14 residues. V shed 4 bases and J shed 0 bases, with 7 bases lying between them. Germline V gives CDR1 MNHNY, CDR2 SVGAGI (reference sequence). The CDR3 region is CASSWDNSGNTIYF. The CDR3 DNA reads TGTGCCAGCAGTTGGGACAACTCTGGAAACACCATATATTTT.

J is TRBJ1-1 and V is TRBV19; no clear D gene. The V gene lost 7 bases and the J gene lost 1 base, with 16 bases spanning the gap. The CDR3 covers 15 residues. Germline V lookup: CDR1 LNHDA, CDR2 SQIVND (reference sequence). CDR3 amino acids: CASTSRGKSNTEAFF. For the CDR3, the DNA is TGTGCCAGTACCTCCCGCGGGAAATCGAACACTGAAGCTTTCTTT.

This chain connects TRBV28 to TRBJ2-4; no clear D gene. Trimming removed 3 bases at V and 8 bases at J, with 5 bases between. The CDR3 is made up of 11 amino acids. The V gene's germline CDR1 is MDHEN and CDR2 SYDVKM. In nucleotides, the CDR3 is TGTGCCAGCAGTTTGAGAGACATTCAGTACTTC. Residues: CASSLRDIQYF.

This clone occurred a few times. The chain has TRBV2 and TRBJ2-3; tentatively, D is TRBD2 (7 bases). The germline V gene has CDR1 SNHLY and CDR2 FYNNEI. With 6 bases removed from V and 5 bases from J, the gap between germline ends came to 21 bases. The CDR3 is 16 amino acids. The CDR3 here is CASRARGGDLGDTQYF. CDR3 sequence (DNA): TGTGCCAGCAGGGCGAGGGGGGGGGACCTAGGAGATACGCAGTATTTT.

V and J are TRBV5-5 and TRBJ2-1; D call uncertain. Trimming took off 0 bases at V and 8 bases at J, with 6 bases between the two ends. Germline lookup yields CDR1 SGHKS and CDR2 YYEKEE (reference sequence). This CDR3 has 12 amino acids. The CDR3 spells CASSLAADEQFF. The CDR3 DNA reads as TGTGCCAGCAGCTTGGCCGCCGATGAGCAGTTCTTC. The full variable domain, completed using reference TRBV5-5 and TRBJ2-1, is DAGVTQSPTHLIKTRGQQVTLRCSPISGHKSVSWYQQVLGQGPQFIFQYYEKEERGRGNFPDRFSARQFPNYSSELNVNALLLGDSALYLCASSLAADEQFFGPGTRLTVL.

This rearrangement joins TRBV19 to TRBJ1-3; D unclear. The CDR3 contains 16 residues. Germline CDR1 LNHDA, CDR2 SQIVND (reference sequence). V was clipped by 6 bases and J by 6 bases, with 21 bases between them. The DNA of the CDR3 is TGTGCCAGTAGCACAGATGGACGGTCTCTGGCAAACACCATATATTTT. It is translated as CASSTDGRSLANTIYF.

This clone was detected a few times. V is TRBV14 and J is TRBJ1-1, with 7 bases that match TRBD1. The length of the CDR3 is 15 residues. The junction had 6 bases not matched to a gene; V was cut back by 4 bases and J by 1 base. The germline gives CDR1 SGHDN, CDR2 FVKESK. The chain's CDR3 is CASSLRTGRNTEAFF. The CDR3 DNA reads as TGTGCCAGCAGCCTACGGACAGGCCGGAACACTGAAGCTTTCTTT.

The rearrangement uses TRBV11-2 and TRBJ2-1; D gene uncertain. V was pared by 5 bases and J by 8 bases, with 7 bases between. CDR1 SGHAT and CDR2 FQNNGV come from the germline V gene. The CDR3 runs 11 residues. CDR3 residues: CASSLVYEQFF. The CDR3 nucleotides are TGTGCCAGCAGCCTAGTCTATGAGCAGTTCTTC. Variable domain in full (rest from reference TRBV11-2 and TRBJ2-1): EAGVAQSPRYKIIEKRQSVAFWCNPISGHATLYWYQQILGQGPKLLIQFQNNGVVDDSQLPKDRFSAERLKGVDSTLKIQPAKLEDSAVYLCASSLVYEQFFGPGTRLTVL.

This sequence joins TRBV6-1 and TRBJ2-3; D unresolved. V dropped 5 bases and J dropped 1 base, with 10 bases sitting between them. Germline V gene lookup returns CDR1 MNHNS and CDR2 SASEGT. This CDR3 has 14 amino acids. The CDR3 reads CASSSRGGTDTQYF. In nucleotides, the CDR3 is TGTGCCAGCAGTTCGCGAGGAGGCACAGATACGCAGTATTTT.

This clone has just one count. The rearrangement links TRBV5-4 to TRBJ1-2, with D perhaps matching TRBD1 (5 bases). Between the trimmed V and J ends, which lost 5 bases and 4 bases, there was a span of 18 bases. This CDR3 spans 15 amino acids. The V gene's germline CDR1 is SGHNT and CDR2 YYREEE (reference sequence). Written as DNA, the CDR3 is TGTGCCAGCAGTTTTCGCGATACAGGTAGCTATGGCTACACCTTC. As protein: CASSFRDTGSYGYTF.